These T cell receptor beta chains were read from a single sample in a study of regulatory T cells in long-lasting Graves disease. TCRdb redid the calling of the multiplex PCR reads with MiXCR, one entry per CDR3 protein. The table includes around 500,000 distinct CDR3 sequences, about 16% detected once. These same data were also listed under a study on T cells in Graves' hyperthyroidism and ophthalmopathy.

Source: peripheral blood mononuclear cells (PBMCs), taken at new diagnosis, from a patient treated with antithyroid drugs. These receptors originate from a woman aged 35-60 years with Graves disease. CDR3s include the opening cysteine and the closing phenylalanine or tryptophan. D genes are given only for firm matches. Expanded clones get a size class; other rows say once, few or many, or leave the size out.

V	size	J	D	DNA	CDR3
TRBV27	many	TRBJ2-3	.	TGTGCCAGCAGTTTAGTTCGGGGAAATACGCAGTATTTT	CASSLVRGNTQYF
TRBV6-1	many	TRBJ1-5	.	TGTGCCAGCAGCCCCCTTGACCCGAATCAGCCCCAGCATTTT	CASSPLDPNQPQHF
TRBV12-3/TRBV12-4	many	TRBJ2-3	TRBD2	TGTGCCAGCAAAGCTCCACTAGCGGGATATACGCAGTATTTT	CASKAPLAGYTQYF
TRBV20-1	many	TRBJ2-3	.	TGCAGTGCTAGAGATCGCACGGGTAGGGGCACAGATACGCAGTATTTT	CSARDRTGRGTDTQYF
TRBV12-3/TRBV12-4	many	TRBJ1-2	.	TGTGCCAGCAGTCTCGACAACTCCAGATACGGCTACACCTTC	CASSLDNSRYGYTF
TRBV7-9	few	TRBJ2-5	.	TGTGCCAGCAGCTTAACTTACCGGGACGGGGAGACCCAGTACTTC	CASSLTYRDGETQYF
TRBV11-2	many	TRBJ2-3	.	TGTGCCAGCAGCTTAGTAGAAGATACGCAGTATTTT	CASSLVEDTQYF
TRBV19	many	TRBJ1-5	TRBD1	TGTGCCAGTAAGGGGGGACAGGGGTACTATAGCAATCAGCCCCAGCATTTT	CASKGGQGYYSNQPQHF
TRBV20-1	many	TRBJ2-1	.	TGCAGTGCTAGCCGGGACTCAAGCTCCTACAATGAGCAGTTCTTC	CSASRDSSSYNEQFF
TRBV4-1	.	TRBJ2-5	.	TGCGCCAGCAGCCAAGGGGAGGGGGGGGCTAAAGAGACCCAGTACTTC	CASSQGEGGAKETQYF
TRBV3-1	.	TRBJ2-2	TRBD1	TGTGCCAGCAGCCCGGACAGGGTGGGCGACACCGGGGAGCTGTTTTTT	CASSPDRVGDTGELFF
TRBV2	many	TRBJ2-7	.	TGTGCCAGCAGTTTGACTAATACCTACGAGCAGTACTTC	CASSLTNTYEQYF
TRBV15	.	TRBJ1-6	TRBD1	TGTGCCACCAGCAGAGATCCCCCGGGACAGGGGAGTTCACCCCTCCACTTT	CATSRDPPGQGSSPLHF
TRBV7-9	many	TRBJ2-5	.	TGTGCCAGCAGCTTAGAAGGGGGGCTTGGGAGTGAGACCCAGTACTTC	CASSLEGGLGSETQYF
TRBV29-1	many	TRBJ2-1	TRBD1	TGCAGCGTTGCAACAGGGGGTTTCTCCTACAATGAGCAGTTCTTC	CSVATGGFSYNEQFF
TRBV12-3/TRBV12-4	many	TRBJ2-7	.	TGTGCCAGCAGTTTTCTCTCCTACGAGCAGTACTTC	CASSFLSYEQYF
TRBV13	few	TRBJ2-2	.	TGTGCCAGCAGCTCCTCCCACCGGGACCTCACCGGGGAGCTGTTTTTT	CASSSSHRDLTGELFF
TRBV11-2	.	TRBJ2-1	.	TGTGCCAGCAGCTTAGACCTTGGGGGGAGCTCCTACAATGAGCAGTTCTTC	CASSLDLGGSSYNEQFF
TRBV20-1	few	TRBJ2-5	TRBD1	TGCAGTGCTAGGACAGGGGTGGCCCAGTACTTC	CSARTGVAQYF
TRBV3-1	few	TRBJ2-5	TRBD1	TGTGCCAGCAGCCCCCGACAGGGTTCTGTAGAGACCCAGTACTTC	CASSPRQGSVETQYF
TRBV11-1	many	TRBJ1-3	.	TGTGCCAGCAGCCGCGAAACGGGAAACACCATATATTTT	CASSRETGNTIYF
TRBV20-1	many	TRBJ2-5	.	TGCAGTGCTACATACGGCCTGGAAGAGACCCAGTACTTC	CSATYGLEETQYF
TRBV9	many	TRBJ1-5	.	TGTGCCAGCAGCGAGGGAGGGGGGCTGCATAGCAATCAGCCCCAGCATTTT	CASSEGGGLHSNQPQHF
TRBV2	many	TRBJ1-2	.	TGTGCCAGCAGCGCTGAAGGCTATGGCTACACCTTC	CASSAEGYGYTF